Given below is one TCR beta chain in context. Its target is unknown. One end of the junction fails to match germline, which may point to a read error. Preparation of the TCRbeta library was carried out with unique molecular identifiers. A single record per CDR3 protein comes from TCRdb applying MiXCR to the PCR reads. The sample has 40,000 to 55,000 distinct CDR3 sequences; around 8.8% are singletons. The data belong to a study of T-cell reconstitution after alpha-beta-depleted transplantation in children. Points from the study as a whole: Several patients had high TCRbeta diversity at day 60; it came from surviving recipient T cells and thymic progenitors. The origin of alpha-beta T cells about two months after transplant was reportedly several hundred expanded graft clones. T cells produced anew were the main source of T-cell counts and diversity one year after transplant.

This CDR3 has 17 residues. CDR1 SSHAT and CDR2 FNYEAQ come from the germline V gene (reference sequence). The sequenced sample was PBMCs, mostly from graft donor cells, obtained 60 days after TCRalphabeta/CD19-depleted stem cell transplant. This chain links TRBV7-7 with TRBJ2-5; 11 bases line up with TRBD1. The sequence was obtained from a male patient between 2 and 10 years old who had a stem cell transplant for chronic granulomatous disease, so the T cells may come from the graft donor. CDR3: CASSSGQGGTYQETQNF. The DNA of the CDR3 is TGTGCCAGCAGCTCGGGACAGGGGGGAACGTACCAAGAGACCCAGAACTTC.